The present T cell receptor beta chain was sequenced within a study of radiotherapy plus CTLA-4 blockade in lung cancer. Method: immunoSEQ multiplex PCR; TCRdb's copy keeps in-frame clones and lacks some. The table includes 65,000 to 90,000 clones, 85% to 90% detected once. In germline, CDR1 is SNHLY, CDR2 FYNNEI. The CDR3 is made up of 14 amino acids. V lost 3 bases and J 5 bases, leaving 14 bases between the germline ends. Material: peripheral blood, obtained from a patient treated with radiotherapy plus ipilimumab. This sequence originates from a human donor with non-small cell lung cancer who had stable disease on radiotherapy plus ipilimumab. The J gene is TRBJ2-7, the V gene TRBV2; TRBD2 might be the D (6 bases). The CDR3 sequence is CASSDALAAHEQYF. For the CDR3, the DNA is TGTGCCAGCAGTGATGCACTAGCCGCCCACGAGCAGTACTTC.